This T cell receptor (beta chain) was found in a study of T cells in localized non-small cell lung cancer. Study-level results: Among blood samples, higher T cell density accompanied longer overall survival. Tumor showed lower T cell clonality than uninvolved adjacent lung, where it was highest. Of the top 100 tumor clones, median about 53 were in adjacent lung, 25 to 30 among its top 100.

Germline-derived CDR1 and CDR2 are SEHNR and FQNEAQ (reference sequence). Trimming took 2 bases from V and 2 from J; bases not matched to a gene: 2. The CDR3 sequence is 14 residues long. Libraries were prepared by immunoSEQ multiplex PCR; TCRdb keeps only in-frame clonotypes and omits some of them. The sample has some 41,000 clones, roughly 90% seen once. Comment on this clone: What it binds is not known.

The chain has TRBV7-9 and TRBJ2-7; 8 bases match TRBD1. This sequence was found in a woman aged 35 to 69 with stage II lung adenocarcinoma. The sequenced sample was PBMCs, obtained before any cancer treatment. Here the CDR3 DNA reads TGTGCCAGCAGCTTACCAGGGGGCCCCTACGAGCAGTACTTC. Translated, it gives CASSLPGGPYEQYF.